This record concerns one T cell receptor beta chain sequence. The junction had 3 bases not matched to a gene; V was cut back by 0 bases and J by 9 bases. This CDR3 is built from 14 residues. The germline CDR1 and CDR2 sequences are SGDLS and YYNGEE. This entry belongs to a study of blood T cell repertoires in COVID-19. Study information: PBMCs, B-cell-depleted T cells, or T cells were the source of the cDNA or gDNA that made up the material.

The study assigned cohorts using participant-reported clinical history. Up to 2 weeks before entering the study, exposed participants had met a COVID-19 case. Measured with immunoSEQ multiplex PCR; TCRdb has only the in-frame clones, and not every one. The sample records about 350,000 clones, roughly 90% being singletons. The chain links TRBV9 to TRBJ2-1, with 10 bases aligning to TRBD2. The sequence was obtained from a woman in her 30s who had been exposed to COVID-19. Material for sequencing was PBMCs or T cells enriched from blood (not recorded which). The CDR3 DNA follows: TGTGCCAGCAGCGTAGTAGCGGGAGGAAGTGAGCAGTTCTTC. Residues: CASSVVAGGSEQFF.